Each of the 11 T cell receptor beta chains below was sequenced from the same sample in a study of identical twins. TCRdb re-called the 5' RACE reads with MiXCR, one entry per CDR3 protein. The sample consists of about 390,000 distinct CDR3 sequences, 9% of them appearing once. Sequenced input: naive T cells sorted from blood. These receptors all stem from a woman between 50 and 59 years old in good health.

The genes are TRBV10-2 and TRBJ2-1; D possibly corresponds to TRBD2 (7 bases). The CDR3 spans 17 residues. The ends were cut back, 8 bases at V and 4 bases at J, with 24 bases in the middle. From germline, CDR1 is WSHSY and CDR2 SAAADI. The CDR3 loop is CASGGRREGSSYNEQFF. CDR3 coding DNA: TGCGCCAGCGGGGGCAGGAGGGAGGGCTCCTCTTACAATGAGCAGTTCTTC.

The chain uses TRBV7-2 and TRBJ2-1; TRBD2 matches at 8 bases. After removal of 4 bases from V and 6 bases from J, the junction contained 8 bases not matched to a gene. Germline V gene data show CDR1 as SGHTA and CDR2 as FQGNSA. The CDR3 sequence is 15 residues long. The DNA for the CDR3 is TGTGCCAGCAGCTCCGCCGGGACTAGGAGCAATGAGCAGTTCTTC. Translated: CASSSAGTRSNEQFF.

The chain uses TRBV4-1 and TRBJ2-1; TRBD2 matches 7 bases. The trim removed 0 bases at V and 6 bases at J, leaving 14 bases unmatched. This CDR3 has 18 residues. CDR1 MGHRA and CDR2 YSYEKL come from the germline V gene. The CDR3, as DNA: TGCGCCAGCAGCCAAGATCAAACTAGCGCTCCTGGGGGCAATGAGCAGTTCTTC. As protein: CASSQDQTSAPGGNEQFF.

This chain connects TRBV29-1 to TRBJ1-1, with 9 bases fitting TRBD1. V lost 7 bases to trimming and J lost 4 bases; unmatched junction nucleotides: 7. This CDR3 comprises 13 residues. Germline V gene sequence: CDR1 SQVTM, CDR2 ANQGSEA. The CDR3 spells CSATGGLRTEAFF. The CDR3 DNA sequence: TGCAGCGCTACAGGGGGCTTGCGCACTGAAGCTTTCTTT.

The chain has TRBV28 and TRBJ2-5; 9 nucleotides match TRBD1. The CDR3 consists of 16 residues. The germline CDR1 and CDR2 sequences are MDHEN and SYDVKM. J gave up 0 bases and V 4 bases, and 6 bases lay outside the gene matches. CDR3 nucleotides: TGTGCCAGCAGTTCCCCGCGGGACAGGGACCAAGAGACCCAGTACTTC. Residues: CASSSPRDRDQETQYF. The full variable domain, its missing parts supplied by reference TRBV28 and TRBJ2-5, is DVKVTQSSRYLVKRTGEKVFLECVQDMDHENMFWYRQDPGLGLRLIYFSYDVKMKEKGDIPEGYSVSREKKERFSLILESASTNQTSMYLCASSSPRDRDQETQYFGPGTRLLVL.

The V call is TRBV29-1, the J call TRBJ1-1; D remains ambiguous. The germline V and J ends were trimmed by 7 bases and 5 bases, with 17 bases remaining between them. The CDR3 has 13 residues. CDR1 SQVTM and CDR2 ANQGSEA come from the germline V gene. As DNA, the CDR3 is TGCAGCGCCCAGATCCCCTCCTTGACTGAAGCTTTCTTT. Its protein product is CSAQIPSLTEAFF. Full variable domain (missing parts from reference TRBV29-1 and TRBJ1-1): SAVISQKPSRDICQRGTSLTIQCQVDSQVTMMFWYRQQPGQSLTLIATANQGSEATYESGFVIDKFPISRPNLTFSTLTVSNMSPEDSSIYLCSAQIPSLTEAFFGQGTRLTVV.

This clonotype was picked up many times. V is TRBV11-2 and J is TRBJ2-7; the D gene is possibly TRBD2 (5 bases). The CDR3 has 15 residues. CDR1 and CDR2 (germline): SGHAT, FQNNGV. The V end was cut by 2 bases, the J end by 0 bases, with 11 bases between. The CDR3 bases are TGTGCCAGCAGCTTATTGGCTAGCAACTCCTACGAGCAGTACTTC. As protein: CASSLLASNSYEQYF.

This clonotype was observed many times. This chain uses TRBV5-5 with TRBJ2-1; D not certain. Trimming cost V 4 bases and J 5 bases, with 13 bases left between them. The CDR3 spans 14 residues. Germline loops: CDR1 SGHKS, CDR2 YYEKEE (reference sequence). CDR3 bases: TGTGCCAGCAGCCCCCTGAGCACCCACAATGAGCAGTTCTTC. It codes for CASSPLSTHNEQFF.

This clonotype appeared many times. This rearrangement joins TRBV11-2 to TRBJ1-1; D might be TRBD1 (5 bases). Germline V gene sequence: CDR1 SGHAT, CDR2 FQNNGV. This CDR3 comprises 14 residues. Trimming removed 7 bases at V and 4 bases at J, with 16 bases between. This CDR3 reads CASTKVMGPTEAFF. The CDR3 nucleotides are TGTGCCAGCACCAAAGTCATGGGGCCCACTGAAGCTTTCTTT. Combining the CDR3 with reference TRBV11-2 and TRBJ1-1 gives the whole variable domain EAGVAQSPRYKIIEKRQSVAFWCNPISGHATLYWYQQILGQGPKLLIQFQNNGVVDDSQLPKDRFSAERLKGVDSTLKIQPAKLEDSAVYLCASTKVMGPTEAFFGQGTRLTVV.

This clonotype was picked up many times. The chain links TRBV3-1 to TRBJ2-2; the D gene is possibly TRBD2 (6 bases). V was trimmed by 1 base and J by 8 bases, leaving 8 bases between them. Per the germline V gene, CDR1 is LGHDT and CDR2 is YNNKEL (reference sequence). The CDR3 runs 13 residues. The CDR3 nucleotides are TGTGCCAGCAGCCAAGTGGGGGGAGGGGAGCTGTTTTTT. It codes for CASSQVGGGELFF.

This clonotype has ten or more counts. The chain couples TRBV29-1 to TRBJ2-1; 15 bases line up with TRBD2. V lost 3 bases, J lost 7 bases, and 16 bases stayed unmatched. CDR1 and CDR2 (germline): SQVTM, ANQGSEA. CDR3 length equals 19 residues. The CDR3 protein is CSVDGVGTSGRTGQNEQFF. The CDR3 DNA reads as TGCAGCGTTGATGGGGTTGGGACTAGCGGGAGGACGGGCCAAAATGAGCAGTTCTTC.